Below are 28 T cell receptor beta chains sequenced from a single sample in a study of blood T cells in healthy people across ages. Using a J-beta primer mix together with a sample-barcoded 5' primer, a second PCR was run for about 6 to 11 cycles. Using its own MiXCR run on the 5' RACE reads, TCRdb lists one record per CDR3 protein. The sample contains over 450,000 distinct CDR3 sequences, more than 20% of which appear only once. The same data also went into a second study, on T cells of mothers and their children.

The specimen sequenced was blood. Receptors were obtained from a boy aged 10-17 years in good health.

The chain recombines TRBV3-1 with TRBJ2-3; D unresolved. The CDR3 covers 16 residues. The germline CDR1 and CDR2 sequences are LGHDT and YNNKEL (reference sequence). Trimming left V 0 bases short and J 2 bases short, with 12 bases between. CDR3 sequence: CASSQEAISSTDTQYF. The CDR3 bases are TGTGCCAGCAGCCAAGAAGCAATATCCTCCACAGATACGCAGTATTTT.

This chain connects TRBV5-5 to TRBJ2-1; 11 bases agree with TRBD2. Looked up from germline, CDR1 is SGHKS and CDR2 is YYEKEE (reference sequence). Trimming removed 4 bases from V and 4 bases from J; junction bases left unmatched: 7. The CDR3 covers 16 residues. The chain's CDR3 is CASSHPGTSGYNEQFF. The CDR3 nucleotides read TGTGCCAGCAGCCACCCAGGGACTAGCGGTTACAATGAGCAGTTCTTC.

This rearrangement joins TRBV27 to TRBJ2-5, with TRBD1 matching 8 bases. TRBJ2-1 matches the DNA end more closely, so the J call is doubtful. Germline CDR1 MNHEY, CDR2 SMNVEV (reference sequence). CDR3 length equals 13 residues. CDR3 sequence reads: CASGLRGLNEQFF. CDR3 DNA sequence: TGTGCCAGCGGACTCAGGGGGCTCAATGAGCAGTTCTTC.

The chain has TRBV3-1 and TRBJ2-5, with D possibly being TRBD2 (5 bases). V was trimmed by 4 bases and J by 2 bases, leaving 11 bases between them. From germline, CDR1 is LGHDT and CDR2 YNNKEL (reference sequence). The CDR3 runs to 14 residues. CDR3 region: CASSLRTGQETQYF. CDR3 nucleotide sequence: TGTGCCAGCAGCCTTAGGACTGGACAAGAGACCCAGTACTTC.

V is TRBV28 and J is TRBJ2-1; TRBD2 aligns across 8 bases. The V segment lost 6 bases and the J segment 15 bases; nucleotides outside the gene matches: 19. CDR1 MDHEN and CDR2 SYDVKM come from the germline V gene. The CDR3 covers 15 residues. The CDR3: CASSFLNGGASLLFF. The DNA for the CDR3 is TGTGCCAGCAGCTTTCTTAACGGGGGGGCTTCCCTCCTGTTCTTC.

This clonotype appeared a few times. In DNA, the CDR3 is TGTGCCAGCAGCTCCATCCGGGACTACGGTTACGAGCAGTACTTC. It translates to CASSSIRDYGYEQYF. The chain combines TRBV7-2 with TRBJ2-7; TRBD2 matches 7 bases. This CDR3 is 15 amino acids long. Germline assignment: CDR1 SGHTA and CDR2 FQGNSA. V was clipped by 4 bases and J by 4 bases; unmatched bases: 10.

The J gene is TRBJ1-5, the V gene TRBV6-2 or TRBV6-3; 8 positions match TRBD1. Trimming cost V 6 bases and J 1 base; bases outside gene matches: 11. Germline V lookup: CDR1 MNHEY, CDR2 SVGEGT. The CDR3 consists of 17 residues. This CDR3 reads CASSPGQEIWSNQPQHF. For the CDR3, the DNA is TGTGCCAGCAGCCCGGGACAGGAGATTTGGAGCAATCAGCCCCAGCATTTT.

The chain employs TRBV15 and TRBJ2-7; D might be TRBD1 or TRBD2, each matching 5 bases. Germline values: CDR1 LNHNV, CDR2 YYDKDF (reference sequence). The length of the CDR3 is 13 residues. V lost 9 bases and J lost 3, with 15 bases in between. CDR3 region: CATSGGGRYEQYF. CDR3 nucleotide sequence: TGTGCCACGTCGGGTGGGGGACGCTACGAGCAGTACTTC. Full variable domain (outside the CDR3, taken from reference TRBV15 and TRBJ2-7): DAMVIQNPRYQVTQFGKPVTLSCSQTLNHNVMYWYQQKSSQAPKLLFHYYDKDFNNEADTPDNFQSRRPNTSFCFLDIRSPGLGDTAMYLCATSGGGRYEQYFGPGTRLTVT.

This clonotype was seen a few times. This rearrangement joins TRBV25-1 to TRBJ1-1, with TRBD1 identical over 8 bases. Unmatched junction bases numbered 4, after V lost 2 bases and J lost 5 bases. The germline gives CDR1 MGHDK, CDR2 SYGVNS. CDR3 length: 14 amino acids. The CDR3 nucleotides are TGTGCCAGCAGTGAAAGGACAGGGAGGACTGAAGCTTTCTTT. It translates to CASSERTGRTEAFF.

The chain combines TRBV6-5 with TRBJ2-1; 9 bases align to TRBD2. This CDR3 is 16 amino acids long. Germline trimming cut 2 bases from V and 2 bases from J; bases unmatched to any gene: 4. Germline V lookup: CDR1 MNHEY, CDR2 SVGAGI. Written as DNA, the CDR3 is TGTGCCAGCAGTTACATTGCGGGGGGGACCTACAATGAGCAGTTCTTC. Its translation: CASSYIAGGTYNEQFF.

CDR3 bases: TGTGCCAGCAGCAATAGACACTCCTCCTACAATGAGCAGTTCTTC. It translates to CASSNRHSSYNEQFF. The chain uses TRBV6-4 and TRBJ2-1; D remains ambiguous. V lost 6 bases, J lost 0 bases, and 12 bases lay in between. Per the germline V gene, CDR1 is MRHNA and CDR2 is SNTAGT. The CDR3 is 15 amino acids.

The V gene is TRBV5-1, the J gene TRBJ2-3; tentative D call: TRBD2 (7 bases). Trimming took off 2 bases at V and 2 bases at J, with 12 bases between the two ends. This CDR3 is 15 amino acids long. The germline V gene encodes CDR1 SGHRS and CDR2 YFSETQ. The CDR3 DNA is TGCGCCAGCAGCTTTGCGGGGGCCACCACAGATACGCAGTATTTT. Amino acid sequence: CASSFAGATTDTQYF.

The CDR3 bases are TGTGCCAGCAGCGTCTCGTGGGCGGGGGTCTACAATGAGCAGTTCTTC. It translates to CASSVSWAGVYNEQFF. V gene TRBV9 combines with J gene TRBJ2-1, with 7 positions matching TRBD2. This CDR3 is built from 16 residues. The V gene end was trimmed by 2 bases and the J gene end by 3 bases; junction bases not matched to a gene: 8. Germline loops: CDR1 SGDLS, CDR2 YYNGEE.

The CDR3 coding sequence is TGTGCCAGCAGTGAATTGGGGCAGAACTATGGCTACACCTTC. This translates into CASSELGQNYGYTF. The genes are TRBV2 and TRBJ1-2, with D possibly being TRBD1 (5 bases). This CDR3 has 14 residues. Trimming removed 2 bases at V and 2 bases at J, with 9 bases between. Germline CDR1 and CDR2: SNHLY and FYNNEI.

V and J are TRBV18 and TRBJ2-3, with 9 positions matching TRBD2. Trimming at V came to 2 bases and at J to 2 bases, leaving 5 bases not matched to a gene. This CDR3 has 16 residues. The germline V gene has CDR1 KGHSH and CDR2 LQKENI. CDR3 in DNA: TGTGCCAGCTCACCAAAGCTAGCGGGACCCACAGATACGCAGTATTTT. The encoded protein is CASSPKLAGPTDTQYF. The entire variable domain, with the rest obtained from reference TRBV18 and TRBJ2-3, is as follows: NAGVMQNPRHLVRRRGQEARLRCSPMKGHSHVYWYRQLPEEGLKFMVYLQKENIIDESGMPKERFSAEFPKEGPSILRIQQVVRGDSAAYFCASSPKLAGPTDTQYFGPGTRLTVL.

This clonotype was counted a few times. This rearrangement joins TRBV7-8 to TRBJ1-5; D is undetermined. CDR1 and CDR2 (germline): SGHVS, FQNEAQ. V lost 1 base and J lost 4, with 14 bases in between. CDR3 length: 16 residues. This chain's CDR3 is CASSLGGGPSNQPQHF. The CDR3 DNA reads as TGTGCCAGCAGCTTAGGGGGAGGGCCGTCAAATCAGCCCCAGCATTTT.

J is TRBJ1-6 and V is TRBV4-2; D is unresolved. Deletions cut 0 bases from V and 6 bases from J, with 9 bases between. The CDR3 runs to 15 residues. The germline gives CDR1 LGHNA, CDR2 YNFKEQ. CDR3 loop: CASSQDVKGNSPLHF. CDR3 nucleotide sequence: TGTGCCAGCAGCCAAGATGTGAAGGGTAATTCACCCCTCCACTTT.

This clonotype was seen a handful of times. This chain joins TRBV27 and TRBJ1-2; a possible D gene is TRBD1 (6 bases). Germline CDR1 reads MNHEY; CDR2 reads SMNVEV (reference sequence). This CDR3 spans 14 amino acids. V gave up 5 bases and J gave up 6 bases, with 16 bases separating them. In nucleotides, the CDR3 is TGTGCCAGCAGTCCGAGCAGGGGATGGAATGGCTACACCTTC. Protein: CASSPSRGWNGYTF.

This clonotype was detected a few times. The chain is built from TRBV4-1 and TRBJ1-4; perhaps TRBD1 as D (5 bases). The CDR3 extends over 19 amino acids. V was clipped by 1 base and J by 7 bases, with 25 bases between them. Germline CDR1 and CDR2: MGHRA and YSYEKL. The CDR3 is CASSQVRPIPRTRGEKLFF. CDR3 sequence (DNA): TGCGCCAGCAGCCAAGTGAGGCCAATCCCTCGGACGAGGGGTGAAAAACTGTTTTTT.

This clonotype was seen a few times. The J gene is TRBJ2-2, the V gene TRBV28, with a possible D match to TRBD1 (6 bases). The V gene's germline CDR1 is MDHEN and CDR2 SYDVKM. The CDR3 length is 14 residues. V was shortened by 2 bases and J by 6 bases, with 10 bases between the two germline ends. CDR3 sequence reads: CASSLPNRAGELFF. The CDR3 coding sequence is TGTGCCAGCAGTTTACCCAACAGGGCCGGGGAGCTGTTTTTT. The variable domain in full, with the rest retrieved from reference TRBV28 and TRBJ2-2, is DVKVTQSSRYLVKRTGEKVFLECVQDMDHENMFWYRQDPGLGLRLIYFSYDVKMKEKGDIPEGYSVSREKKERFSLILESASTNQTSMYLCASSLPNRAGELFFGEGSRLTVL.

The chain employs TRBV20-1 and TRBJ1-2; a weak D match, TRBD1 (6 bases). Germline V gene data show CDR1 as DFQATT and CDR2 as SNEGSKA (reference sequence). Trimming took off 6 bases at V and 6 bases at J, with 11 bases between the two ends. The CDR3 is 11 residues long. The chain's CDR3 is CSAGRTDGYTF. In DNA, the CDR3 is TGCAGTGCCGGCAGGACAGATGGCTACACCTTC.

The V call is TRBV28, the J call TRBJ1-2; D not resolved. The germline gives CDR1 MDHEN, CDR2 SYDVKM. The CDR3 runs to 15 residues. The V and J ends lost 6 bases and 4 bases respectively, with 18 bases between them. Here the CDR3 DNA reads TGTGCCAGCAGCCCTCTGGGAGGGCCTTCCTATGGCTACACCTTC. This sequence encodes CASSPLGGPSYGYTF.

The chain combines TRBV2 with TRBJ2-1; D uncertain. Germline V gene sequence: CDR1 SNHLY, CDR2 FYNNEI. The CDR3 has 11 residues. With 4 bases removed from V and 7 bases from J, the gap between germline ends came to 5 bases. The DNA for the CDR3 is TGTGCCAGCAGTGTGTGGAATGAGCAGTTCTTC. Translation: CASSVWNEQFF.

In its sample, this clonotype was seen a few times. The chain carries TRBV4-3 and TRBJ1-5; D gene unclear. This CDR3 has 17 residues. Germline V gene sequence: CDR1 LGHNA, CDR2 YSLEER. V lost 0 bases and J lost 5, with 17 bases in between. In DNA form, the CDR3 reads TGCGCCAGCAGCCAAGATCTAGCAGAGACCCCGTATCAGCCCCAGCATTTT. This translates into CASSQDLAETPYQPQHF.

Only a few counts were recorded for this clonotype. V gene TRBV2 combines with J gene TRBJ2-7; 7 bases align to TRBD1. With 2 bases clipped from V and 4 bases from J, the junction kept 11 bases outside the gene matches. Germline loops: CDR1 SNHLY, CDR2 FYNNEI. CDR3 size: 16 residues. CDR3 sequence: CASSELWLDRSYEQYF. In DNA, the CDR3 is TGTGCCAGCAGTGAATTGTGGTTGGACAGGTCATACGAGCAGTACTTC. Full variable domain (rest looked up from reference TRBV2 and TRBJ2-7): EPEVTQTPSHQVTQMGQEVILRCVPISNHLYFYWYRQILGQKVEFLVSFYNNEISEKSEIFDDQFSVERPDGSNFTLKIRSTKLEDSAMYFCASSELWLDRSYEQYFGPGTRLTVT.

This chain links TRBV6-2 or TRBV6-3 with TRBJ2-2; TRBD2 agrees at 10 bases. Germline trimming cut 2 bases from V and 4 bases from J; bases unmatched to any gene: 7. CDR3 length: 17 amino acids. Per germline, CDR1 MNHEY and CDR2 SVGEGT. CDR3 nucleotide sequence: TGTGCCAGCAGTTACCAATCGCTAGCGGGGGTCACCGGGGAGCTGTTTTTT. Translated: CASSYQSLAGVTGELFF.

The chain has TRBV29-1 and TRBJ2-7; 9 bases are shared with TRBD1. CDR3 length: 13 amino acids. The germline gives CDR1 SQVTM, CDR2 ANQGSEA. V dropped 7 bases and J dropped 3; count of bases not matched to a gene: 7. In nucleotides, the CDR3 is TGCAGCGCCGGGGACAGGGACGACTACGAGCAGTACTTC. Translation: CSAGDRDDYEQYF.

The CDR3 coding sequence is TGCAGCGTTGAGGGAACGGGAGTCTCCTACAATGAGCAGTTCTTC. This translates into CSVEGTGVSYNEQFF. The gene calls are TRBV29-1 and TRBJ2-1, with a possible D match to TRBD2 (6 bases). This CDR3 contains 15 residues. Germline V gene sequence: CDR1 SQVTM, CDR2 ANQGSEA. V lost 3 bases and J 0 bases, leaving 12 bases between the germline ends.